The T cell receptor beta chain under discussion was sequenced for a study of identical twins. Study-wide results and limits: Researchers reported weaker excess twin sharing in beta out-of-frame sequences. High-abundance cord blood beta clonotypes had fewer insertions; memory repertoires showed none.

Template switching, a step in the protocol, added a universal primer site, and cDNA carried unique molecular identifiers. From the 5' RACE reads, TCRdb called clonotypes with MiXCR, one entry per CDR3 protein. In the table there are around 1.7 million distinct CDR3 sequences, around 29% of which are singletons. The table lists this clonotype with many counts. What it binds is unknown. The CDR3 length is 15 residues. V was pared by 7 bases and J by 5 bases, with 12 bases of the junction left unmatched. The germline V gene encodes CDR1 MDHEN and CDR2 SYDVKM. The gene calls are TRBV28 and TRBJ2-3; TRBD2 matches 7 bases. The clonotype comes from a newborn girl in good health. Sequences were obtained from cord blood. CDR3 bases: TGTGCCAGCACCCCAACTCCGGGGGGAGGAGATACGCAGTATTTT. This encodes CASTPTPGGGDTQYF.